This TCR beta chain was profiled in a study of cytomegalovirus exposure and HLA in healthy donors. Study-wide results and limits: Subsequent analysis of the 120 or so validation repertoires found a tendency for first-cohort TCR clusters to co-occur.

This clone was seen once. Its matching antigen is unknown. Germline lookup yields CDR1 SGHRS and CDR2 YFSETQ. The CDR3 length is 16 residues. V lost 1 base to trimming and J lost 1 base, with 11 bases between them. This table comes from immunoSEQ multiplex PCR, and its TCRdb copy is limited to in-frame clones, with some not included. The data show hundreds of thousands of clones, approximately 87% seen once. The origin of this receptor is a man aged 18-30 years in good health and CMV-seronegative. The J gene is TRBJ1-4, the V gene TRBV5-1, with D possibly TRBD1 on 5 matching bases. Sequencing was performed on PBMCs. The CDR3 loop is CASSLSGTETNEKLFF. The CDR3 coding sequence is TGCGCCAGCAGCTTGTCCGGGACTGAAACTAATGAAAAACTGTTTTTT. Filled out from reference TRBV5-1 and TRBJ1-4, the complete variable domain reads KAGVTQTPRYLIKTRGQQVTLSCSPISGHRSVSWYQQTPGQGLQFLFEYFSETQRNKGNFPGRFSGRQFSNSRSEMNVSTLELGDSALYLCASSLSGTETNEKLFFGSGTQLSVL.